What follows are 26 T cell receptor beta chains derived from one specimen sequenced in a study of blood T cell repertoires in COVID-19. Measured with immunoSEQ multiplex PCR; TCRdb has only the in-frame clones, and not every one. In the table there are some 140,000 clones, roughly 83% of which are singletons. The sample taken for sequencing was PBMCs or T cells enriched from blood (not recorded which). The receptors stem from a man between 35 and 55 years old with acute COVID-19.

The chain has TRBV19 and TRBJ2-3; D is perhaps TRBD1 (6 bases). In germline, CDR1 is LNHDA, CDR2 SQIVND (reference sequence). The CDR3 spans 15 residues. V was pared by 4 bases and J by 0 bases, with 11 bases between. This CDR3 reads CASSRQDGSTDTQYF. Written as DNA, the CDR3 is TGTGCCAGTAGTAGACAGGATGGTAGCACAGATACGCAGTATTTT.

The chain has TRBV7-6 and TRBJ2-2; tentative D call: TRBD2 (7 bases). V was clipped by 5 bases and J by 7 bases, with 17 bases between them. CDR3 length equals 15 residues. From germline, CDR1 is SGHVS and CDR2 FNYEAQ. DNA for the CDR3: TGTGCCAGCAGCCCGACCGCGGGGGCCCTCGGGGAGCTGTTTTTT. As protein: CASSPTAGALGELFF. The whole variable domain, filled in from reference TRBV7-6 and TRBJ2-2, reads GAGVSQSPRYKVTKRGQDVALRCDPISGHVSLYWYRQALGQGPEFLTYFNYEAQQDKSGLPNDRFSAERPEGSISTLTIQRTEQRDSAMYRCASSPTAGALGELFFGEGSRLTVL.

The V call is TRBV28, the J call TRBJ1-5; weak D call: TRBD1 (5 bases). The V gene's germline CDR1 is MDHEN and CDR2 SYDVKM. This CDR3 is 14 amino acids long. Trimming took off 8 bases at V and 5 bases at J, with 16 bases between the two ends. The CDR3 coding sequence is TGTGCCAGCCTGGGGCCGCGTGACTATCAGCCCCAGCATTTT. Amino acid sequence: CASLGPRDYQPQHF.

The chain links TRBV5-1 to TRBJ1-2; TRBD1 agrees at 7 bases. The CDR3 is 16 amino acids. Per germline, CDR1 SGHRS and CDR2 YFSETQ. The V segment lost 4 bases and the J segment 6 bases; nucleotides outside the gene matches: 15. CDR3 nucleotide sequence: TGCGCCAGCAGCAAAGGACGGACAGGTCCTAAAGATGGCTACACCTTC. It encodes CASSKGRTGPKDGYTF.

This chain connects TRBV19 to TRBJ1-2; D gene unclear. CDR3 length: 13 amino acids. V was cut by 4 bases and J by 9 bases, with 15 bases left in between. The germline gives CDR1 LNHDA, CDR2 SQIVND (reference sequence). For the CDR3, the DNA is TGTGCCAGTAGTAGGCAGGCCTCCGGGAGCTACACCTTC. Encoded protein: CASSRQASGSYTF.

J is TRBJ2-1 and V is TRBV27; TRBD2 is a possible D gene (7 bases). The CDR3 runs to 15 residues. From germline, CDR1 is MNHEY and CDR2 SMNVEV (reference sequence). Between the trimmed V and J ends, which lost 8 bases and 9 bases, there was a span of 23 bases. This CDR3 is CASRAGQIAAGEQFF. As DNA, the CDR3 is TGTGCCAGCCGAGCGGGACAAATAGCCGCCGGTGAGCAGTTCTTC.

Notes on this clone: The same CDR3 can be traced to other DNA sequences in this sample. This chain uses TRBV5-6 with TRBJ1-1; TRBD1 might be the D (5 bases). Deletions cut 4 bases from V and 1 base from J, with 8 bases between. The CDR3 length is 13 residues. The germline V gene encodes CDR1 SGHDT and CDR2 YYEEEE. CDR3 coding DNA: TGTGCCAGCAGCCTTACAGGGAACACTGAAGCTTTCTTT. Protein: CASSLTGNTEAFF.

CDR3 coding DNA: TGCGCCAGCAGCTCCGGGACAGGGCATGATTCACCCCTCCACTTT. Amino acids: CASSSGTGHDSPLHF. The chain links TRBV5-1 to TRBJ1-6; the match to TRBD1 covers 9 bases. CDR3 length equals 15 residues. The V gene end was trimmed by 3 bases and the J gene end by 8 bases; junction bases not matched to a gene: 6. Looked up from germline, CDR1 is SGHRS and CDR2 is YFSETQ.

The sample holds a few counts of this clone. The chain couples TRBV30 to TRBJ2-2; D perhaps matches TRBD2 (6 bases). The CDR3 has 16 residues. Germline loops: CDR1 GTSNPN, CDR2 SVGIG (reference sequence). V lost 0 bases, J lost 1 base, and 12 bases lay in between. CDR3 amino acids: CAWSVALARNTGELFF. DNA of the CDR3: TGTGCCTGGAGTGTAGCTCTAGCGAGGAACACCGGGGAGCTGTTTTTT.

The chain carries TRBV30 and TRBJ2-3; 8 bases match TRBD1. CDR1 and CDR2 (germline): GTSNPN, SVGIG (reference sequence). The V gene end was trimmed by 2 bases and the J gene end by 2 bases; junction bases not matched to a gene: 12. This CDR3 contains 17 residues. This CDR3 is CAWSTFSGGGTTDTQYF. CDR3 nucleotides: TGTGCCTGGAGTACCTTCTCAGGGGGCGGGACCACAGATACGCAGTATTTT.

The chain links TRBV12-3 or TRBV12-4 to TRBJ2-7; D gene ambiguous. V dropped 5 bases and J dropped 3 bases, with 5 bases sitting between them. This CDR3 has 11 amino acids. CDR3 region: CASSRGYEQYF. The CDR3 DNA sequence: TGTGCCAGCAGTCGAGGCTACGAGCAGTACTTC.

V and J are TRBV19 and TRBJ1-5; the D is unclear. The CDR3 loop spans 15 amino acids. Germline CDR1 and CDR2: LNHDA and SQIVND (reference sequence). The V end was cut by 1 base, the J end by 1 base, with 8 bases between. This CDR3 is CASSIARGSNQPQHF. The CDR3 DNA follows: TGTGCCAGTAGTATAGCCCGAGGGAGCAATCAGCCCCAGCATTTT.

The chain recombines TRBV7-9 with TRBJ2-2; 7 positions match TRBD1. V was pared by 5 bases and J by 0 bases, with 6 bases of the junction left unmatched. Germline V gives CDR1 SEHNR, CDR2 FQNEAQ (reference sequence). CDR3 length equals 16 residues. The CDR3 spells CASSVSQGANTGELFF. CDR3 nucleotides: TGTGCCAGCAGCGTCAGTCAGGGGGCGAACACCGGGGAGCTGTTTTTT.

This clone was counted once. The J gene is TRBJ1-1, the V gene TRBV11-2; D perhaps matches TRBD1 (6 bases). The V and J ends lost 2 bases and 4 bases respectively, with 11 bases between them. The germline V gene encodes CDR1 SGHAT and CDR2 FQNNGV. The length of the CDR3 is 14 residues. CDR3 in amino acids: CASSLRGGGTEAFF. The CDR3 nucleotides read TGTGCCAGCAGCTTAAGAGGGGGTGGCACTGAAGCTTTCTTT.

The J gene is TRBJ2-3, the V gene TRBV10-1, with D possibly being TRBD2 (6 bases). The CDR3 totals 17 residues. Trimming took 0 bases from V and 1 from J, leaving 14 bases between them. Germline V gene lookup returns CDR1 WNHNN and CDR2 SYGVQD (reference sequence). Here the CDR3 reads CASSESYPGEGTDTQYF. In DNA form, the CDR3 reads TGCGCCAGCAGTGAGTCGTACCCGGGGGAAGGCACAGATACGCAGTATTTT.

V usage is TRBV4-3 and J usage is TRBJ1-1; D is unresolved. V lost 0 bases and J lost 1, with 9 bases in between. The CDR3 extends over 15 amino acids. The germline V gene encodes CDR1 LGHNA and CDR2 YSLEER. CDR3 in DNA: TGCGCCAGCAGCCAAGATAGACGCGGGAACACTGAAGCTTTCTTT. It yields the protein CASSQDRRGNTEAFF.

DNA for the CDR3: TGTGCCAGTAGTACGACAGGCGTTAATGAAAAACTGTTTTTT. It codes for CASSTTGVNEKLFF. The chain links TRBV19 to TRBJ1-4; D is possibly TRBD1 (6 bases). V lost 4 bases, J lost 4 bases, and 10 bases lay in between. This CDR3 has 14 amino acids. CDR1 is LNHDA and CDR2 is SQIVND in the germline V gene (reference sequence).

This chain links TRBV6-2 or TRBV6-3 with TRBJ2-1; 8 bases match TRBD1. The V and J ends lost 5 bases and 9 bases, in that order; junction bases with no gene match: 15. Germline V gives CDR1 MNHEY, CDR2 SVGEGT. The CDR3 has 16 amino acids. CDR3 loop: CASSNPLGQALGEQFF. The DNA for the CDR3 is TGTGCCAGCAGTAATCCCTTGGGACAGGCCCTGGGTGAGCAGTTCTTC.

The chain uses TRBV25-1 and TRBJ2-6, with D unresolved. The CDR3 runs to 14 residues. The ends were cut back, 6 bases at V and 0 bases at J, with 6 bases in the middle. Germline V gene sequence: CDR1 MGHDK, CDR2 SYGVNS. The CDR3 DNA is TGTGCCAGCAGCTCAGGCTCTGGGGCCAACGTCCTGACTTTC. This gives the protein CASSSGSGANVLTF.

This clone occurred once. The chain employs TRBV5-6 and TRBJ2-5; 8 nucleotides match TRBD1. CDR1 is SGHDT, CDR2 YYEEEE, per germline. With V trimmed by 4 bases and J by 3 bases, 8 bases remained unmatched. The CDR3 totals 15 residues. The CDR3 DNA follows: TGTGCCAGCAGCCCCTTGACAGGGGTGGAAGAGACCCAGTACTTC. This gives the protein CASSPLTGVEETQYF. The full variable domain, completed using reference TRBV5-6 and TRBJ2-5, is DAGVTQSPTHLIKTRGQQVTLRCSPKSGHDTVSWYQQALGQGPQFIFQYYEEEERQRGNFPDRFSGHQFPNYSSELNVNALLLGDSALYLCASSPLTGVEETQYFGPGTRLLVL.

The V gene is TRBV21-1, the J gene TRBJ1-1; the D segment call TRBD1 is taken from the table without a DNA check. TRBV21-1 is a listed pseudogene. This CDR3 is built from 15 residues. Here the CDR3 reads CASSKKGALFTEAFF. The CDR3 nucleotides read TGTGCCAGCAGCAAAAAGGGGGCGCTCTTTACTGAAGCTTTCTTT.

CDR3 DNA sequence: TGTGCCAGCAGCGGTCAGGGATGGGGTGGCTACACCTTC. This encodes CASSGQGWGGYTF. V is TRBV5-6 and J is TRBJ1-2; possibly TRBD1 for D (5 bases). The germline V and J ends were trimmed by 4 bases and 7 bases, with 14 bases remaining between them. This CDR3 spans 13 amino acids. The V gene's germline CDR1 is SGHDT and CDR2 YYEEEE. Looking up the rest from reference TRBV5-6 and TRBJ1-2 gives the full variable domain: DAGVTQSPTHLIKTRGQQVTLRCSPKSGHDTVSWYQQALGQGPQFIFQYYEEEERQRGNFPDRFSGHQFPNYSSELNVNALLLGDSALYLCASSGQGWGGYTFGSGTRLTVV.

This sequence joins TRBV15 and TRBJ2-7; D remains ambiguous. Trimming cost V 0 bases and J 6 bases, with 15 bases left between them. Germline-derived CDR1 and CDR2 are LNHNV and YYDKDF (reference sequence). The CDR3 covers 15 residues. The CDR3 region is CATSRDPGGISEQYF. The CDR3 bases are TGTGCCACCAGCAGAGATCCTGGCGGAATCAGCGAGCAGTACTTC.

The V and J genes are TRBV7-8 and TRBJ1-2; the match to TRBD1 covers 10 bases. The CDR3 is made up of 14 amino acids. The germline gives CDR1 SGHVS, CDR2 FQNEAQ. With V trimmed by 5 bases and J by 4 bases, 4 bases remained unmatched. The CDR3 is CASSRDRGGYGYTF. The CDR3 nucleotides read TGTGCCAGCAGCCGGGACAGGGGTGGCTATGGCTACACCTTC. Looking up the rest from reference TRBV7-8 and TRBJ1-2 gives the full variable domain: GAGVSQSPRYKVAKRGQDVALRCDPISGHVSLFWYQQALGQGPEFLTYFQNEAQLDKSGLPSDRFFAERPEGSVSTLKIQRTQQEDSAVYLCASSRDRGGYGYTFGSGTRLTVV.

This chain uses TRBV24-1 with TRBJ2-7; TRBD1 agrees at 9 bases. The CDR3 is 17 residues long. The germline CDR1 and CDR2 sequences are KGHDR and SFDVKD. Germline trimming cut 3 bases from V and 7 bases from J; bases unmatched to any gene: 15. CDR3 amino acids: CATSDPTPGTGFNEQYF. CDR3 bases: TGTGCCACCAGTGATCCCACCCCCGGGACAGGGTTTAATGAGCAGTACTTC.

The CDR3 bases are TGCGCCAGCAGCCCCACAGGACTAGCGGGCCAAGAGACCCAGTACTTC. This gives the protein CASSPTGLAGQETQYF. This chain links TRBV5-1 with TRBJ2-5; 11 nucleotides align to TRBD2. CDR3 length equals 16 residues. Trimming took 4 bases from V and 1 from J; bases not matched to a gene: 6. Germline V gene lookup returns CDR1 SGHRS and CDR2 YFSETQ.